The 9 T cell receptor beta chains below come from one sample, sequenced in a study of T cells in Graves' hyperthyroidism and ophthalmopathy. TCR beta CDR3 regions were amplified from RNA. In the first-round RT-PCR of the TCR CDR3, the HTBI primer set was used. From the multiplex PCR reads, TCRdb called clonotypes with MiXCR, one entry per CDR3 protein. The sample records about 260,000 distinct CDR3 sequences, over 15% being singletons. The source material was blood. The receptors here all came from a young woman with Graves' ophthalmopathy.

V and J are TRBV25-1 and TRBJ2-3, with unresolved D. This CDR3 is built from 15 residues. V was pared by 3 bases and J by 2 bases, with 12 bases between. CDR1 is MGHDK, CDR2 SYGVNS, per germline. The CDR3, as DNA: TGTGCCAGCAGTGAGTGGAAGGATAACACAGATACGCAGTATTTT. Protein product: CASSEWKDNTDTQYF.

The sample holds a few counts of this clonotype. The chain is built from TRBV9 and TRBJ2-1; 8 bases line up with TRBD2. Per germline, CDR1 SGDLS and CDR2 YYNGEE. V lost 7 bases to trimming and J lost 1 base; unmatched junction nucleotides: 10. This CDR3 contains 16 residues. The CDR3 reads CASGARGGQSYNEQFF. CDR3 sequence (DNA): TGTGCCAGCGGGGCACGGGGGGGCCAGTCCTACAATGAGCAGTTCTTC.

This clonotype was seen many times. The J gene is TRBJ2-7, the V gene TRBV12-3 or TRBV12-4, with TRBD2 matching 8 bases. The V segment lost 1 base and the J segment 4 bases; nucleotides outside the gene matches: 9. The length of the CDR3 is 16 residues. The CDR3 loop is CASSLGGGGGSYEQYF. The CDR3 bases are TGTGCCAGCAGTTTAGGTGGAGGCGGGGGGTCGTACGAGCAGTACTTC.

The CDR3 bases are TGTGCCAGCAGTACCGGCAGTGGGTATAATCAGCCCCAGCATTTT. This codes for CASSTGSGYNQPQHF. J is TRBJ1-5 and V is TRBV27; unclear D gene. Germline lookup yields CDR1 MNHEY and CDR2 SMNVEV (reference sequence). The CDR3 extends over 15 amino acids. V was pared by 5 bases and J by 4 bases, with 15 bases between.

This clonotype was seen more than once but under ten times. The gene calls are TRBV6-2 or TRBV6-3 and TRBJ1-5, with D unresolved. V was pared by 5 bases and J by 5 bases, with 10 bases between. The CDR3 length is 13 residues. Germline-derived CDR1 and CDR2 are MNHEY and SVGEGT. The CDR3 DNA reads as TGTGCCAGCAGTGGCCACTCCGATCAGCCCCAGCATTTT. Its translation: CASSGHSDQPQHF.

The table lists this clonotype with many counts. The rearrangement links TRBV5-1 to TRBJ2-5; D is perhaps TRBD2 (5 bases). The CDR3 spans 15 residues. Germline loops: CDR1 SGHRS, CDR2 YFSETQ. V was clipped by 4 bases and J by 3 bases, with 16 bases between them. The CDR3 region has the DNA TGCGCCAGCAGCCCGACGATGAGGGCCGAAGAGACCCAGTACTTC. It specifies CASSPTMRAEETQYF.

This clonotype was counted ten times or more. The rearrangement uses TRBV29-1 and TRBJ1-2, with 7 nucleotides matching TRBD1. CDR1 and CDR2 (germline): SQVTM, ANQGSEA. There are 12 residues in the CDR3. With 6 bases clipped from V and 8 bases from J, the junction kept 9 bases outside the gene matches. CDR3 in DNA: TGCAGCGTCGCAGATAGGGGGCTCGGCTACACCTTC. Its translation: CSVADRGLGYTF.

The chain employs TRBV7-2 and TRBJ2-3; 12 nucleotides line up with TRBD2. With V trimmed by 5 bases and J by 0 bases, 12 bases remained unmatched. The CDR3 is 19 residues long. Germline V lookup: CDR1 SGHTA, CDR2 FQGNSA. For the CDR3, the DNA is TGTGCCAGCAGCCCAGGGGTGCTAGCGGGAGGGCCTAGCACAGATACGCAGTATTTT. Its translation: CASSPGVLAGGPSTDTQYF.

The sample holds many counts of this clonotype. The chain employs TRBV6-1 and TRBJ1-1; no clear D gene. Trimming took 6 bases from V and 1 from J, leaving 6 bases between them. The CDR3 covers 12 residues. Looked up from germline, CDR1 is MNHNS and CDR2 is SASEGT. As DNA, the CDR3 is TGTGCCAGCAGCCCCTCGAACACTGAAGCTTTCTTT. Residues: CASSPSNTEAFF.